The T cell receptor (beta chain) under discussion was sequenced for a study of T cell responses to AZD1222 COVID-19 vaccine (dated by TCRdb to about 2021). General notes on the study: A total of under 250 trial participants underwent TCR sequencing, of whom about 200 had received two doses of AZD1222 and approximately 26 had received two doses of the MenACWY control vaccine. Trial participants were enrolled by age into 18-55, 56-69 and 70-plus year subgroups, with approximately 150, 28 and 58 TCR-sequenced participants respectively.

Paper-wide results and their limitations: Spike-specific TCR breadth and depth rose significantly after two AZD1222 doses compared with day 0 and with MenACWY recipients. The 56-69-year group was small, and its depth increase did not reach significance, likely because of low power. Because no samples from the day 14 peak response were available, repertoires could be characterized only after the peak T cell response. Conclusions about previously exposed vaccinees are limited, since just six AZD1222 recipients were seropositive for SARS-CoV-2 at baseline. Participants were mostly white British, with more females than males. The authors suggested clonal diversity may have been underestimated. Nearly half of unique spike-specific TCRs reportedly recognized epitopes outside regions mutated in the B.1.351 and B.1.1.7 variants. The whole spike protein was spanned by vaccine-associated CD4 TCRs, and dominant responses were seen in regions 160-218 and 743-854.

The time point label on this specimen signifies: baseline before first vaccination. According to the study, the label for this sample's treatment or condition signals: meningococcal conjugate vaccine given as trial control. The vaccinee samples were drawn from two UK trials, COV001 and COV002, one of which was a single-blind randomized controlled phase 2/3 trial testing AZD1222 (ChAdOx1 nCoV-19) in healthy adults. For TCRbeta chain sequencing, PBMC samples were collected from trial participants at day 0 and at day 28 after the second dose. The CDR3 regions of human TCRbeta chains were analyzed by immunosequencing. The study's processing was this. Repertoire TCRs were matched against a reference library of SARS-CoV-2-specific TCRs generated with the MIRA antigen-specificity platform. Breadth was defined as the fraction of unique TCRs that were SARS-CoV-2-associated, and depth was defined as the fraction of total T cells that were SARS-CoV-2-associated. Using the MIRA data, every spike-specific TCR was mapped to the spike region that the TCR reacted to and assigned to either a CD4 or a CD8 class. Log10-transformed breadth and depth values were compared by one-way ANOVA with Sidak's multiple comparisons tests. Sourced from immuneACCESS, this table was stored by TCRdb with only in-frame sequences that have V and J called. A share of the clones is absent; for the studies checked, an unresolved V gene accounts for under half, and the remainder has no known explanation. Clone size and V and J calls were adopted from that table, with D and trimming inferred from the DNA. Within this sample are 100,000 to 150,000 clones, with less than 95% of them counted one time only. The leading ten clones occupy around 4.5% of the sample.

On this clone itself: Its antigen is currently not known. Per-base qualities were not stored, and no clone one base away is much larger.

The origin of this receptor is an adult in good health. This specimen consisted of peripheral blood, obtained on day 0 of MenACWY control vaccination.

The CDR3 corresponds to CASSEGTSVAEAFF. The nucleotides are TGTGCCAGCAGTGAGGGCACATCCGTGGCTGAAGCTTTCTTT. Rearrangement joined TRBV2 to TRBJ1-1; the D gene is unclear. Based on the germline V gene, the CDR1 and CDR2 sequences are SNHLY and FYNNEI. From cysteine to phenylalanine, the CDR3 is 14 amino acids long. This entry keeps only the CDR3 DNA: 42 bases, framed from base 1. Trimming costs V 3 bases and J 6 bases, and their ends lie 14 bases apart. Reference TRBV2 and TRBJ1-1 proteins supply the regions before and after the CDR3; the full variable domain is: EPEVTQTPSHQVTQMGQEVILRCVPISNHLYFYWYRQILGQKVEFLVSFYNNEISEKSEIFDDQFSVERPDGSNFTLKIRSTKLEDSAMYFCASSEGTSVAEAFFGQGTRLTVV.